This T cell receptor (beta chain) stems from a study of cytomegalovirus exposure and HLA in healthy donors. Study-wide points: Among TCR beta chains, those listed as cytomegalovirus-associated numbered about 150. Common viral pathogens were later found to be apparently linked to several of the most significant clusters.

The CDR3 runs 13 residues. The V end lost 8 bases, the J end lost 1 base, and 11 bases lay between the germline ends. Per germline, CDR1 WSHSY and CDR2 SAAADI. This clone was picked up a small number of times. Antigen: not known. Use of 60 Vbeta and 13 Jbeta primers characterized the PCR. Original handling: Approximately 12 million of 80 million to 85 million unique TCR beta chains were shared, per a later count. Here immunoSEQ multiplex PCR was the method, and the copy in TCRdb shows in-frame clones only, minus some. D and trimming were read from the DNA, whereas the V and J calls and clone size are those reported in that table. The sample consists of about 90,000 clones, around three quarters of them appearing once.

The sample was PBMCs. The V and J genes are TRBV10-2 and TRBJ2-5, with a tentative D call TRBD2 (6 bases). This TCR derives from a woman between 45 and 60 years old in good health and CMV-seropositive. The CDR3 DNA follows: TGCGCCAGCCGAGTGGGGGGCCAAGAGACCCAGTACTTC. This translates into CASRVGGQETQYF.